The rows below give T cell receptor beta chains drawn from one sample of a study of blood T cell repertoires in COVID-19. The data were produced by immunoSEQ multiplex PCR, yet TCRdb's version contains in-frame clones alone and is incomplete. Of roughly 160,000 clones listed, approximately 84% were seen once; the top ten hold approximately 2.6%. Material for sequencing was peripheral blood. These receptor sequences come from an elderly woman with COVID-19, enrolled during active disease. Both conserved end residues are part of each CDR3.

V gene: TRBV7-3
CDR3 protein: CASSLTPGGAYGYTF

V gene: TRBV30
CDR3 protein: CAWSVRRGSGELFF

V gene: TRBV7-3
CDR3 protein: CASSSGLAGGSVDTQYF

V gene: TRBV19
CDR3 protein: CASSIGAVLGTEAFF

V gene: TRBV19
CDR3 protein: CASMSRAGALDTQYF

V gene: TRBV30
CDR3 protein: CAWRGTGLKGTDTQYF

V gene: TRBV5-4
CDR3 protein: CASSPGTALYGYTF

V gene: TRBV6-5
CDR3 protein: CAYGRERETQYF

V gene: TRBV5-1
CDR3 protein: CASKEDNTDTQYF

V gene: TRBV24-1
CDR3 protein: CATSDLSGRGLVKNTEAFF

V gene: TRBV30
CDR3 protein: CAWSGQGGQPQHF

V gene: TRBV24-1
CDR3 protein: CATSDWGTSGRGGRETQYF

V gene: TRBV3-1/TRBV3-2
CDR3 protein: CASSLAGVNEQFF

V gene: TRBV7-2
CDR3 protein: CASSLVRGFLNTEAFF